The 4 T cell receptor beta chains below were found in one sample sequenced in a study of CXCR3-negative and CXCR3-positive naive CD8 T cells. With UMI labels, 5' RACE was used to prepare the TRB cDNA libraries. TCRdb reanalyzed the 5' RACE reads, giving one entry per CDR3 protein sequence and no DNA. This sample contains tens of thousands of distinct CDR3 sequences. No antigen has been identified for these receptors. Study-level findings and limits: Hydrophobicity of TRB CDR3s was greater in CXCR3-positive naive cells than in CXCR3-negative naive cells.

The sample consisted of naive CXCR3+ CD8+ T cells from blood. As to subset: CD45RO-CCR7+CD27+CD95- naive CD8+ T cells expressing CXCR3 (TNR3+). The receptor source for this set is a human donor in good health. Some clones in this sample may be carry-over from other donors' samples.

The CDR3 reads CASSYSGQGRYEQYF. The rearrangement uses TRBV6-6 and TRBJ2-7; TCRdb indicates TRBD1, and absent DNA this call remains unverified. Germline CDR1 and CDR2: MNHNY and SVGAGI (reference sequence). This CDR3 has 15 amino acids.

The V gene is TRBV7-2, the J gene TRBJ2-7; the TCRdb D gene call, TRBD1, has no DNA to confirm it. Germline CDR1 is SGHTA and CDR2 is FQGNSA. The CDR3 extends over 14 amino acids. CDR3 protein: CASSFFDRVYEQYF.

V is TRBV29-1 and J is TRBJ2-5; TCRdb reports TRBD2, a call that lacks DNA to check it against. Germline V gives CDR1 SQVTM, CDR2 ANQGSEA. This CDR3 has 16 residues. CDR3 residues: CSVEDILAEYQETQYF.

V usage is TRBV5-1 and J usage is TRBJ2-1. The germline V gene has CDR1 SGHRS and CDR2 YFSETQ. This CDR3 is 12 amino acids long. The CDR3 reads CASSLVDNEQFF.